This TCR beta chain was recovered during a study of cytomegalovirus exposure and HLA in healthy donors. Study as a whole: Unique TCRs numbering about 87 million, obtained from HLA-typed donors, made up an early data release.

Researchers ran the PCR with 60 Vbeta and 13 Jbeta primers. TCRdb keeps only in-frame clones here, not all; method: immunoSEQ multiplex PCR. The table shows 150,000 to 250,000 clones, with 82% occurring only once. Unmatched junction bases numbered 17, after V lost 5 bases and J lost 6 bases. Per germline, CDR1 SGHVS and CDR2 FQNEAQ. The CDR3 totals 18 residues. The chain uses TRBV7-8 and TRBJ1-5, with 9 bases that match TRBD1. Sequenced: PBMCs. The TCR was taken from a boy between 2 and 10 years old in good health and CMV-seronegative. The CDR3 region is CASSRRWWGQGRAQPQHF. For the CDR3, the DNA is TGTGCCAGCAGCCGGCGTTGGTGGGGACAGGGTCGGGCTCAGCCCCAGCATTTT.